The 7 T cell receptor beta chains given below trace back to one sample, sequenced in a study of beta chain features in type 1 diabetes (dated by TCRdb to the late 2010s). The library came from the immunoSEQ multiplex PCR assay. The entire amount of isolated RNA was reverse transcribed using the High Capacity cDNA Reverse Transcription Kit, so the sequenced TCRB transcripts were expressed ones. TCRdb limited this immuneACCESS table to in-frame rearrangements with V and J called. A share of clones is missing; checked studies link under half to unresolved V genes, and the rest is unexplained. In this sample the table shows about 150,000 clones, roughly 10% of which occur a single time. The top ten constitute around 2.1% of the sample. Sequencing input: central memory CD4+ T cells from blood. All receptors derive from a man aged 18 to 30 in good health.

This clone has more than one count but fewer than ten. A much larger clone sits a single nucleotide away, making a read error possible. The chain has TRBV5-1 and TRBJ1-6; 7 bases are a match to TRBD1. CDR3 length equals 16 residues. Germline assignment: CDR1 SGHRS and CDR2 YFSETQ. As DNA, the CDR3 is TGCGCCAGCAGCTCTACCGGACAGGCCTATAAATCACCCCTCCACTTT. This translates into CASSSTGQAYKSPLHF.

The sample holds a few counts of this clone. The chain uses TRBV6-6 and TRBJ2-1; 9 bases agree with TRBD2. Germline CDR1 is MNHNY and CDR2 is SVGAGI (reference sequence). The CDR3 runs to 12 residues. The V segment lost 2 bases and the J segment 15 bases; nucleotides outside the gene matches: 5. Written as DNA, the CDR3 is TGTGCCAGCAGTTACCAGGCGGGAGGGCCGTTCTTC. Translation gives CASSYQAGGPFF.

About this clone: Different DNA sequences within this sample yield the same CDR3. The V gene is TRBV4-3, the J gene TRBJ2-7; 8 bases align to TRBD1. V dropped 3 bases and J dropped 3; count of bases not matched to a gene: 10. The CDR3 is 16 residues long. Germline CDR1 LGHNA, CDR2 YSLEER. The CDR3 here is CASSQEPGQGGYEQYF. CDR3 bases: TGCGCCAGCAGCCAGGAGCCTGGACAGGGAGGCTACGAGCAGTACTTC.

This clone was observed a handful of times. J is TRBJ1-2 and V is TRBV13; D call uncertain. This CDR3 has 13 amino acids. Germline V gene data show CDR1 as PRHDT and CDR2 as FYEKMQ (reference sequence). The V end lost 7 bases, the J end lost 1 base, and 10 bases lay between the germline ends. The CDR3, as DNA: TGTGCCAGCACCTACGGCGTTAACTATGGCTACACCTTC. Encoded protein: CASTYGVNYGYTF.

V gene TRBV7-9 combines with J gene TRBJ1-2; possible D gene TRBD1, 5 bases. Deletions cut 11 bases from V and 5 bases from J, with 15 bases between. The CDR3 consists of 12 residues. Per the germline V gene, CDR1 is SEHNR and CDR2 is FQNEAQ (reference sequence). The CDR3 DNA sequence: TGTGCCGGGGGGTACAGTGCTTATGGCTACACCTTC. This encodes CAGGYSAYGYTF.

There are a few counts of this clone. This rearrangement joins TRBV6-4 to TRBJ1-5, with 7 nucleotides matching TRBD1. V lost 5 bases and J lost 7; bases outside the gene matches: 5. Germline V gene lookup returns CDR1 MRHNA and CDR2 SNTAGT. CDR3 length: 13 amino acids. CDR3 region: CASSLGGGQPQHF. The CDR3 region has the DNA TGTGCCAGCAGTCTAGGGGGCGGACAGCCCCAGCATTTT.

The table lists this clone with a few counts. The chain is built from TRBV7-3 and TRBJ2-2; D gene unclear. The CDR3 runs to 15 residues. V gave up 1 base and J gave up 1 base, with 7 bases separating them. CDR1 and CDR2 from the germline V gene are SGHTA and FQGTGA. The CDR3 protein is CASSLNPGNTGELFF. The CDR3 DNA is TGTGCCAGCAGCTTAAACCCAGGGAACACCGGGGAGCTGTTTTTT.